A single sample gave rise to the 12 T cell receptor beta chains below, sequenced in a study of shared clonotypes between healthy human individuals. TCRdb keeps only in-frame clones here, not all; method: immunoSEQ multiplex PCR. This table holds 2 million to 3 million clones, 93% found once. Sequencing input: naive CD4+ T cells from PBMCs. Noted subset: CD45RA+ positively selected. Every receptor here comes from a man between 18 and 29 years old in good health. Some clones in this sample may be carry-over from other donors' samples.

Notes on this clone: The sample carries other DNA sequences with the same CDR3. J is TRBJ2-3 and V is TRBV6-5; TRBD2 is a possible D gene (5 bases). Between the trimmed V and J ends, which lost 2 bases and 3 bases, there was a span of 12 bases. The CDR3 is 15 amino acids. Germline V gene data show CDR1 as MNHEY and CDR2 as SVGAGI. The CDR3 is CASSYSGRRTDTQYF. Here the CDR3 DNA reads TGTGCCAGCAGTTACAGCGGAAGGCGGACAGATACGCAGTATTTT.

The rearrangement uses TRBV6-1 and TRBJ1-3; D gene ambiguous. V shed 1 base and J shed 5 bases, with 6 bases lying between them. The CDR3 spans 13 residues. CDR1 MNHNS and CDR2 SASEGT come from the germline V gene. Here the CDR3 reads CASSEGSRNTIYF. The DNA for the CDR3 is TGTGCCAGCAGTGAAGGCAGCCGAAACACCATATATTTT.

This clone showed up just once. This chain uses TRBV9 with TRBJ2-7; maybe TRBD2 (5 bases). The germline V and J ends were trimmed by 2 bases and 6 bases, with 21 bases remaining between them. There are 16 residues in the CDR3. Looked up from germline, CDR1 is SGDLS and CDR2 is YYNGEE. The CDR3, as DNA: TGTGCCAGCAGCGTGCTCGGCCCGCACACACTAGGCGAGCAGTACTTC. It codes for CASSVLGPHTLGEQYF.

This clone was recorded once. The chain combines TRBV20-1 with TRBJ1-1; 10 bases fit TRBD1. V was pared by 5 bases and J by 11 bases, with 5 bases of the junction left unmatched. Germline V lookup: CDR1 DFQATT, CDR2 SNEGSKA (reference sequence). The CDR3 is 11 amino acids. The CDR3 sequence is CSAGDRGVAFF. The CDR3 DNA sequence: TGCAGTGCTGGGGACAGGGGTGTCGCTTTCTTT.

CDR3 bases: TGTGCCTGGAGTGTACGCGGCGGGAGCTGGAATGAGCAGTTCTTC. This translates into CAWSVRGGSWNEQFF. The chain links TRBV30 to TRBJ2-1; 7 bases align to TRBD2. CDR1 is GTSNPN and CDR2 is SVGIG in the germline V gene (reference sequence). This CDR3 spans 15 amino acids. The J segment lost 7 bases and the V segment lost 0 bases, leaving 9 bases of the junction unmatched.

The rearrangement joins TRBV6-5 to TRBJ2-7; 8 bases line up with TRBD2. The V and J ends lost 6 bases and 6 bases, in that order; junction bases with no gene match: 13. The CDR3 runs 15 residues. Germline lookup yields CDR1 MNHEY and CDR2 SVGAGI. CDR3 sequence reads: CASSRSGGGGGEQYF. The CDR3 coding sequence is TGTGCCAGCAGCCGGAGCGGGGGAGGCGGCGGCGAGCAGTACTTC.

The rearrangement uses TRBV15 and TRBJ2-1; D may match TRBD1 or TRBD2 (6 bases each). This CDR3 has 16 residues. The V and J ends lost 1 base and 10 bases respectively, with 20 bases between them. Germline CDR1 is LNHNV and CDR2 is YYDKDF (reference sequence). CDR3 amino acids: CATSRAGSGAGEEQFF. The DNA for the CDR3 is TGTGCCACCAGCAGAGCCGGGTCGGGAGCAGGGGAAGAGCAGTTCTTC.

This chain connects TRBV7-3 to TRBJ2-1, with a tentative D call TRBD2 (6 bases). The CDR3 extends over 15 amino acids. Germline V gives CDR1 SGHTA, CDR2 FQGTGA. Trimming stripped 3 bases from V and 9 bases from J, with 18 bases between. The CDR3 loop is CASSFIPGTGGEQFF. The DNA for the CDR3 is TGTGCCAGCAGCTTCATACCCGGGACTGGAGGTGAGCAGTTCTTC.

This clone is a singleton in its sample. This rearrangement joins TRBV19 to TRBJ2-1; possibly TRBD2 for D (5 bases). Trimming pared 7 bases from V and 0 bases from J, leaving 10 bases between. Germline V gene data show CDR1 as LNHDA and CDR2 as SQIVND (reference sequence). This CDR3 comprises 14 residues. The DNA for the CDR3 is TGTGCCAGTACCACGGGGAGCTCCTACAATGAGCAGTTCTTC. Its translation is CASTTGSSYNEQFF.

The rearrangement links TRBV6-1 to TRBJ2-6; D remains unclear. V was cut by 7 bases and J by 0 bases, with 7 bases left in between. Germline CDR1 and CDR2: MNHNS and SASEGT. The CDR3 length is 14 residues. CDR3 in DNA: TGTGCCAGCATCTGGGCCTCTGGGGCCAACGTCCTGACTTTC. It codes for CASIWASGANVLTF.

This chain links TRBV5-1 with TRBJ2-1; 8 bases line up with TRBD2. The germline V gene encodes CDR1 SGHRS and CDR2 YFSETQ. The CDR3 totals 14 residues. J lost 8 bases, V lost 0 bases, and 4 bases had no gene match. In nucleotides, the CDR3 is TGCGCCAGCAGCTTGGGACTAGCGAGCGATGAGCAGTTCTTC. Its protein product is CASSLGLASDEQFF.

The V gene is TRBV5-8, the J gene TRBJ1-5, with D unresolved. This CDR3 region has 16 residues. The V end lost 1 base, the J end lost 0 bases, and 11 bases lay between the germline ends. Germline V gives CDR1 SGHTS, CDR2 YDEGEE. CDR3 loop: CASSLSGRLSNQPQHF. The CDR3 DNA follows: TGTGCCAGCAGCTTGAGTGGACGGCTTAGCAATCAGCCCCAGCATTTT.